The 11 T cell receptor beta chains given below trace back to one sample, sequenced in a study of blood T cells in healthy people across ages. Primers used in a second PCR of roughly 6 to 12 cycles were a sample-barcoded 5' primer and a J-beta primer mix. One entry per CDR3 protein results from TCRdb running MiXCR on the 5' RACE reads. The table lists 1.5 million to 1.9 million distinct CDR3 sequences, roughly 43% of them singletons. Sequenced input: blood. All receptors derive from a woman aged 18-29 years in good health.

J is TRBJ2-7 and V is TRBV20-1; TRBD2 matches 7 bases. With 6 bases clipped from V and 0 bases from J, the junction kept 11 bases outside the gene matches. The CDR3 has 15 amino acids. Germline CDR1 DFQATT, CDR2 SNEGSKA (reference sequence). The CDR3: CSAAPLAYGSYEQYF. DNA of the CDR3: TGCAGTGCAGCCCCACTAGCGTACGGCTCCTACGAGCAGTACTTC.

This chain uses TRBV24-1 with TRBJ2-1; D might be TRBD1 or TRBD2, each matching 5 bases. Germline loops: CDR1 KGHDR, CDR2 SFDVKD. The CDR3 has 16 residues. V lost 2 bases and J 1 base, leaving 11 bases between the germline ends. The CDR3 here is CATSDSWGISYNEQFF. CDR3 in DNA: TGTGCCACCAGTGATTCTTGGGGGATTTCCTACAATGAGCAGTTCTTC.

This sequence joins TRBV5-4 and TRBJ2-5; D unresolved. This CDR3 contains 15 residues. V lost 2 bases and J lost 11, with 22 bases in between. CDR1 is SGHNT, CDR2 YYREEE, per germline (reference sequence). This chain's CDR3 is CASSFSGLGYNEQYF. In nucleotides, the CDR3 is TGTGCCAGCAGCTTCTCTGGTCTGGGCTACAATGAGCAGTACTTC.

The rearrangement links TRBV2 to TRBJ1-1; weak D call: TRBD1 (5 bases). The CDR3 sequence is 12 residues long. Trimming shortened V by 9 bases and J by 11 bases, and 19 bases separated the two germline ends. Germline CDR1 and CDR2: SNHLY and FYNNEI. The CDR3 DNA reads TGTGCCAGTTGTTGGGGGGAGGGCCAGGCTTTCTTT. Protein sequence: CASCWGEGQAFF.

V usage is TRBV7-6 and J usage is TRBJ2-3, with D possibly TRBD1 on 5 matching bases. The germline V gene encodes CDR1 SGHVS and CDR2 FNYEAQ. Trimming removed 3 bases from V and 2 bases from J, with 9 bases in between. The CDR3 has 14 residues. The CDR3 spells CASSLTEDTDTQYF. CDR3 nucleotides: TGTGCCAGCAGCTTGACAGAGGACACAGATACGCAGTATTTT.

In its sample, this clonotype was seen a few times. The rearrangement links TRBV5-6 to TRBJ2-4; perhaps TRBD2 as D (5 bases). V was shortened by 4 bases and J by 1 base, with 12 bases between the two germline ends. This CDR3 region has 15 residues. Germline CDR1 is SGHDT and CDR2 is YYEEEE. As DNA, the CDR3 is TGTGCCAGCAGCGGGAGTAGTATGGCCAAAAACATTCAGTACTTC. Its protein product is CASSGSSMAKNIQYF.

This clonotype occurred a few times. This rearrangement joins TRBV2 to TRBJ2-5; D unclear. Germline V gives CDR1 SNHLY, CDR2 FYNNEI. This CDR3 is built from 13 residues. Trimming cost V 3 bases and J 8 bases, with 13 bases left between them. The CDR3 DNA is TGTGCCAGCAGTGAGATGCCGGCAGATACCCAGTACTTC. Its translation is CASSEMPADTQYF.

V usage is TRBV28 and J usage is TRBJ2-1; TRBD2 matches at 7 bases. This CDR3 has 14 amino acids. CDR1 MDHEN and CDR2 SYDVKM come from the germline V gene. The V gene end was trimmed by 3 bases and the J gene end by 9 bases; junction bases not matched to a gene: 8. This CDR3 reads CASSLGGRGGEQFF. CDR3 in DNA: TGTGCCAGCAGTTTGGGAGGGCGGGGCGGTGAGCAGTTCTTC.

The chain uses TRBV5-1 and TRBJ1-2; TRBD1 matches at 8 bases. The CDR3 is made up of 14 amino acids. Germline-derived CDR1 and CDR2 are SGHRS and YFSETQ. V shed 4 bases and J 4 bases; nucleotides not matched to a gene: 6. The CDR3: CASSGTTGAYGYTF. The CDR3 nucleotides are TGCGCCAGCAGCGGAACGACAGGGGCCTATGGCTACACCTTC.

This clonotype was detected a few times. The chain employs TRBV20-1 and TRBJ2-3; no clear D. V was trimmed by 4 bases and J by 6 bases, leaving 5 bases between them. The CDR3 spans 10 residues. Germline V gene data show CDR1 as DFQATT and CDR2 as SNEGSKA (reference sequence). The CDR3 here is CSATRDTQYF. The CDR3 DNA reads TGCAGTGCTACTAGGGATACGCAGTATTTT.

The rearrangement links TRBV19 to TRBJ2-5; TRBD1 might be the D (5 bases). V lost 8 bases, J lost 11 bases, and 18 bases lay in between. The CDR3 is made up of 12 amino acids. CDR1 and CDR2 (germline): LNHDA, SQIVND (reference sequence). The CDR3 nucleotides read TGTGCCAGTCAGACAGCATACAATGAGCAGTACTTC. It specifies CASQTAYNEQYF.